The source of this T cell receptor (beta chain) is a study of T-cell memory formation after mild COVID-19. This clonotype occurred a few times. What it binds is unknown. Findings and limits, study-wide: The authors did not confirm SARS-CoV-2 specificity of second-wave clones peaking day 37.

V was pared by 3 bases and J by 0 bases, with 8 bases of the junction left unmatched. Germline V lookup: CDR1 DFQATT, CDR2 SNEGSKA (reference sequence). The CDR3 runs to 17 residues. With constant-segment primers, 5'RACE yielded cDNA libraries of TCR alpha and TCR beta that carried sample barcodes and UMIs. TCRdb itself ran the 5' RACE reads through MiXCR, one entry per CDR3 protein. Among about 560,000 distinct CDR3 sequences listed, 17% were seen once. Sequencing was done on a sample of PBMCs or a T cell subset sorted from them (not recorded which). The TCR comes from an adult woman who had mild COVID-19 (a few samples of this study predate the infection). Cell type and time point are not known. The chain links TRBV20-1 to TRBJ1-6, with 7 bases fitting TRBD1. CDR3 in amino acids: CSASRQGPSSYNSPLHF. CDR3 DNA: TGCAGTGCTAGTAGACAGGGTCCTAGCTCCTATAATTCACCCCTCCACTTT.